This TCR beta chain originates from a study of metastatic and nonmetastatic thyroid tumors (dated by TCRdb to the early 2020s). Study-wide context: Repertoires from peripheral blood and from tumor or nodule tissue samples of malignant and benign thyroid patients were compared. Findings and caveats that apply to the study as a whole: In both blood and tumor samples, TCR beta diversity was reported to be significantly higher in malignant tumors than in benign nodules.

This clone has just one count. Its antigen specificity is not known. Base qualities were left out, and no much larger clone turns up one base away. A single read makes a weak case. No patient had received any treatment before thyroid surgery. Using T-cell receptor beta sequencing, the researchers looked back retrospectively at clinical samples from patients, gathered between about 2012 and 2019. The method behind the library was PCR. For sequencing, an Illumina HiSeq 4000 was employed. High-throughput sequencing was used to profile the TCR beta-chain CDR3 region of every patient. Processing in the source paper ran as follows. CDR3 differences across clinicopathological groups were used to build a classifier for discriminating distant-metastatic papillary thyroid cancer patients. The Shannon index was used to assess repertoire diversity, and the Morisita-Horn index was used to assess tumor-blood repertoire similarity. The public sequencing data were trimmed at Q25 with fastp and processed into clonotypes with MiXCR by TCRdb, which kept only in-frame beta chains. TCRdb, not the original authors, processed these V and J calls. The sample has over 20,000 clones on record, under 30% of them singletons. Approximately 15% of the sample belongs to the ten largest clones.

The germline V gene encodes CDR1 MGHRA and CDR2 YSYEKL. From the cysteine up to the phenylalanine, the CDR3 has a length of 16 residues. Only the CDR3 DNA stays, 48 bases, in frame from base 1. At the junction V is shortened by 4 bases and J by 7 bases; bases outside the gene matches: 14. The chain joins TRBV4-1 to TRBJ2-7, with 9 central nucleotides matching TRBD2. The sequence came from a male donor with papillary thyroid cancer or a benign thyroid nodule (not recorded which). Some clones in this sample may be carry-over from other donors' samples. What was sequenced was tumor tissue. In nucleotide form, the sequence is TGCGCCAGCAGCCGATCCCACGGGACTAGCTCCCTTGAGCAGTACTTC. This codes for CASSRSHGTSSLEQYF.